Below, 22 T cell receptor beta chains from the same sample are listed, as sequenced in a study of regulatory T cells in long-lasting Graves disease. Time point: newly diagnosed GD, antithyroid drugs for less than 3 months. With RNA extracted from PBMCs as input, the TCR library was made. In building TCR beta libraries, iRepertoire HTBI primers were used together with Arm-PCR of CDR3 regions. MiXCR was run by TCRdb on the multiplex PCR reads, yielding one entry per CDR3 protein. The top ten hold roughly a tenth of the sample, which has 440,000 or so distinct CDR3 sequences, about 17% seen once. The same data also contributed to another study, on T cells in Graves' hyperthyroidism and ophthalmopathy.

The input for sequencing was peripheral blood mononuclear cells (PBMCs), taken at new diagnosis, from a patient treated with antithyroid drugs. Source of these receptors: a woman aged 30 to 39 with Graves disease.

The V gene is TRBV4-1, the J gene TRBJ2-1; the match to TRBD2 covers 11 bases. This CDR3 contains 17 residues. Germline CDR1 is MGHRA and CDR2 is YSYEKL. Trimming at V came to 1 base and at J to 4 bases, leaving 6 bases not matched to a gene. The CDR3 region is CASSQASGLAVYNEQFF. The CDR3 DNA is TGCGCCAGCAGCCAAGCGTCGGGACTAGCGGTATACAATGAGCAGTTCTTC.

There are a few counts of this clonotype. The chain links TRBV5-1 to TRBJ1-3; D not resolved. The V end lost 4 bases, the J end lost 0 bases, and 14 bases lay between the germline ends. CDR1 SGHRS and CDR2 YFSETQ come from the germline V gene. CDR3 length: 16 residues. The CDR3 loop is CASSLRTAYSGNTIYF. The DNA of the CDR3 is TGCGCCAGCAGCCTCCGGACGGCTTACTCTGGAAACACCATATATTTT. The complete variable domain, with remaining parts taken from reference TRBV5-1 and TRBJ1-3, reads KAGVTQTPRYLIKTRGQQVTLSCSPISGHRSVSWYQQTPGQGLQFLFEYFSETQRNKGNFPGRFSGRQFSNSRSEMNVSTLELGDSALYLCASSLRTAYSGNTIYFGEGSWLTVV.

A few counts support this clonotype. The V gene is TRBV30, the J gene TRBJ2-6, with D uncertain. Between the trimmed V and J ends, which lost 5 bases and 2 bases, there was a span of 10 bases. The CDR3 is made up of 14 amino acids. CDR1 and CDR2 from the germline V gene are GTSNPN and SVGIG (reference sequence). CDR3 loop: CAWALGTGANVLTF. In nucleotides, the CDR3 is TGTGCCTGGGCCCTGGGGACTGGGGCCAACGTCCTGACTTTC.

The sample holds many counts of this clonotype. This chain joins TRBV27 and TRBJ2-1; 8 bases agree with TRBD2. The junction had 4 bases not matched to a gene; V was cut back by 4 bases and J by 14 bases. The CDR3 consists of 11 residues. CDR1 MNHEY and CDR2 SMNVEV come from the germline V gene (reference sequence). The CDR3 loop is CASSSGTSKFF. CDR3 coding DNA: TGTGCCAGCAGTTCCGGGACTAGTAAGTTCTTC.

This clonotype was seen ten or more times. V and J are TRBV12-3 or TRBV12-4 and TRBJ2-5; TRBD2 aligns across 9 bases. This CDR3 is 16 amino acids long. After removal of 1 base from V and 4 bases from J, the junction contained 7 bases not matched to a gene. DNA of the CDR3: TGTGCCAGCAGTTTAGTTCTTAGCGGGAGCGGAGAGACCCAGTACTTC. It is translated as CASSLVLSGSGETQYF.

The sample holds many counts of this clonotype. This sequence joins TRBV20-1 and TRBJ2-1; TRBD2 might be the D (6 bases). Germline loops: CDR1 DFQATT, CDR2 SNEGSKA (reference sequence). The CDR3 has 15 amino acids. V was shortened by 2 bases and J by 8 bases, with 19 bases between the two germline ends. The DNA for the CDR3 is TGCAGTGCTAGACCTTGGAGGGAGGAAAGCGATGAGCAGTTCTTC. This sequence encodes CSARPWREESDEQFF.

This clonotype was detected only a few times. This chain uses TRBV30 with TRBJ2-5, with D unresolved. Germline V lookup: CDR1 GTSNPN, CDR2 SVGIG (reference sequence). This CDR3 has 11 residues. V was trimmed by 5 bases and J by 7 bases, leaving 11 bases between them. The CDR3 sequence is CAWDYLATQYF. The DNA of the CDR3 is TGTGCCTGGGATTACTTGGCGACCCAGTACTTC.

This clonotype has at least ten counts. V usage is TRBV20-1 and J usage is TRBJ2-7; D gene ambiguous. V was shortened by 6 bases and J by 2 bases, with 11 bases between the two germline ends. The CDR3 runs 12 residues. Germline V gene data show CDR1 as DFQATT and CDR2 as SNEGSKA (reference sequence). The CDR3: CSAPDQTYEQYF. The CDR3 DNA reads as TGCAGTGCCCCGGACCAGACCTACGAGCAGTACTTC.

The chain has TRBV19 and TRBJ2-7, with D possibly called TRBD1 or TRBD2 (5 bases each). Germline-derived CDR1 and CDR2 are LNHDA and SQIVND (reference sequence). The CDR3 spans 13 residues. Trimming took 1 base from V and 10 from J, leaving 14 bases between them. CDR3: CASSIGGNQQQYF. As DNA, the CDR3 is TGTGCCAGTAGTATAGGGGGGAATCAGCAACAGTACTTC.

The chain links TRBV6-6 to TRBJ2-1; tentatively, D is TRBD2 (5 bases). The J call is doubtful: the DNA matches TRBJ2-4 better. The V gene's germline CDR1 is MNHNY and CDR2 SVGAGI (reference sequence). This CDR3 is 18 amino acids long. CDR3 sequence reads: CASSYSIEPRSRGNIQYF. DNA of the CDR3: TGTGCCAGCAGTTACTCGATTGAACCAAGATCGAGAGGGAACATTCAGTACTTC.

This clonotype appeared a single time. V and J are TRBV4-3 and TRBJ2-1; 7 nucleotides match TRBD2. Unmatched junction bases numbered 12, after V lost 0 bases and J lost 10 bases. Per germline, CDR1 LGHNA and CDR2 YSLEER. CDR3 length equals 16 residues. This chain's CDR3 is CASSQELAGSSYEQFF. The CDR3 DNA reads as TGCGCCAGCAGCCAAGAGTTAGCGGGCAGCTCCTACGAGCAGTTCTTC.

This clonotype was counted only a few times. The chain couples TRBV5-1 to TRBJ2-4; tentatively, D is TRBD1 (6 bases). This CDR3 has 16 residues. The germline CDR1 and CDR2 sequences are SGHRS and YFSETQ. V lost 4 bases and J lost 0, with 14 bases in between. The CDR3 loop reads CASSLGGSGAKNIQYF. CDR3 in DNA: TGCGCCAGCAGCCTTGGGGGCAGCGGAGCCAAAAACATTCAGTACTTC.

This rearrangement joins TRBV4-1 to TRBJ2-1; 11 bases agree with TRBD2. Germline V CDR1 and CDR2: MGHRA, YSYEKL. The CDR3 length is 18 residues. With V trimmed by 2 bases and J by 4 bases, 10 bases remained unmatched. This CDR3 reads CASSQPPGTSGVYNEQFF. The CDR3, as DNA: TGCGCCAGCAGCCAACCGCCGGGGACTAGCGGAGTATACAATGAGCAGTTCTTC.

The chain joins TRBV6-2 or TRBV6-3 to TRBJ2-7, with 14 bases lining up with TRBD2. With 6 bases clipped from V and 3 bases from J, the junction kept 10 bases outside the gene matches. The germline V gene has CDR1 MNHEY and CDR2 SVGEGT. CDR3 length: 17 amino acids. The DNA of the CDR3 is TGTGCCAGCAGGGCCGGGACTAGCGGGAGCCGCATCTACGAGCAGTACTTC. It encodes CASRAGTSGSRIYEQYF.

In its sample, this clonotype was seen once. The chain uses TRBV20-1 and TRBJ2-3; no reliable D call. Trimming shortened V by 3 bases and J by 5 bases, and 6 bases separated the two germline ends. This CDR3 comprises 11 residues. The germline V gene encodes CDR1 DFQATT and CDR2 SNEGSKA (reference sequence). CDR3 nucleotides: TGCAGTGCTAGCGGGCTAGATACGCAGTATTTT. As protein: CSASGLDTQYF.

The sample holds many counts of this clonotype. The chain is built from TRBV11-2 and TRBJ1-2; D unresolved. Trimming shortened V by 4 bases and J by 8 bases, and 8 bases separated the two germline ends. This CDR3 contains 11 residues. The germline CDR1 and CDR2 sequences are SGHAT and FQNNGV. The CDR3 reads CASSSGSGYTF. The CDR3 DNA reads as TGTGCCAGCAGCTCAGGAAGCGGCTACACCTTC.

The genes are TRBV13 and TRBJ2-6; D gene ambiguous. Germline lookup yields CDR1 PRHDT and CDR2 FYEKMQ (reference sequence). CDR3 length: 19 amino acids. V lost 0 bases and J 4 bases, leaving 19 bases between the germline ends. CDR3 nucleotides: TGTGCCAGCAGCTTAGGACCGGGCCTAGTCCCTTCGGGGGCCAACGTCCTGACTTTC. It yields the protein CASSLGPGLVPSGANVLTF. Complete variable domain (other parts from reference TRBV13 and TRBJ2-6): AAGVIQSPRHLIKEKRETATLKCYPIPRHDTVYWYQQGPGQDPQFLISFYEKMQSDKGSIPDRFSAQQFSDYHSELNMSSLELGDSALYFCASSLGPGLVPSGANVLTFGAGSRLTVL.

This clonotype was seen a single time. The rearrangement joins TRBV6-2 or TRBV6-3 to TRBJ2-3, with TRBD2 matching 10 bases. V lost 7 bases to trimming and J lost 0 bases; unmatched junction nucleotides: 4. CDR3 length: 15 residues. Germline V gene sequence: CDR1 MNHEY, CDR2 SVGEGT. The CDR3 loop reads CASKTSGSSTDTQYF. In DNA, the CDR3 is TGTGCCAGCAAGACTAGCGGGTCTAGCACAGATACGCAGTATTTT.

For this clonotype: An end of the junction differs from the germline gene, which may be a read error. The CDR3 loop reads CTSSSSSSYYEQYF. CDR3 nucleotides: TGTACCAGCAGTTCATCCTCCTCTTACTACGAGCAGTACTTC. The rearrangement links TRBV27 to TRBJ2-7; D remains ambiguous. Per the germline V gene, CDR1 is MNHEY and CDR2 is SMNVEV (reference sequence). CDR3 length: 14 residues.

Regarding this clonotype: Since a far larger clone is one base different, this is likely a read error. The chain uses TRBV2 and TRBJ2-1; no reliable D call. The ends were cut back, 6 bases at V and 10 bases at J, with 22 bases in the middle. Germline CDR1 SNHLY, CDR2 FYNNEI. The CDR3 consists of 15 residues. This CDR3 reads CASSLSSERYYEQFF. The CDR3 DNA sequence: TGTGCCAGCAGCCTCTCAAGCGAGAGGTACTACGAGCAGTTCTTC. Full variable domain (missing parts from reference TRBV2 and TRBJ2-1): EPEVTQTPSHQVTQMGQEVILRCVPISNHLYFYWYRQILGQKVEFLVSFYNNEISEKSEIFDDQFSVERPDGSNFTLKIRSTKLEDSAMYFCASSLSSERYYEQFFGPGTRLTVL.

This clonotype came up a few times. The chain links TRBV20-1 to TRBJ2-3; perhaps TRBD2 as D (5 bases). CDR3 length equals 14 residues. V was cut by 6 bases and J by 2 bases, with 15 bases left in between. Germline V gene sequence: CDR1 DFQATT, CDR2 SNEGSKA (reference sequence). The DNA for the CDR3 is TGCAGTGCACCGATGGACTCCAACACAGATACGCAGTATTTT. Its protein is CSAPMDSNTDTQYF.

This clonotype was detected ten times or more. CDR3 residues: CASSPLIQTGELFF. The CDR3 DNA reads as TGTGCCAGCAGCCCCTTGATTCAAACCGGGGAGCTGTTTTTT. The chain links TRBV28 to TRBJ2-2, with no clear D. The CDR3 has 14 residues. The ends were cut back, 6 bases at V and 5 bases at J, with 13 bases in the middle. Germline CDR1 and CDR2: MDHEN and SYDVKM.